This TCR beta chain came from a study of T-cell memory formation after mild COVID-19. Study background: TCR clusters largely stayed donor specific. Study results and limitations: Memory cells collected pre-infection included some clones that later responded, suggesting cross-reactive memory joined. CD4+ contracting clones were found mainly in CM and EM, and CD8+ ones in EMRA.

Germline V lookup: CDR1 GTSNPN, CDR2 SVGIG (reference sequence). V was clipped by 0 bases and J by 8 bases, with 8 bases between them. The CDR3 totals 13 residues. As concerns this clonotype: What it recognizes is unknown.

TCRdb recomputed calls from the 5' RACE reads with MiXCR, one row per CDR3 protein. Of around 200,000 distinct CDR3 sequences detected, over 9.5% appear once; the ten largest clones hold approximately 3%. The chain joins TRBV30 to TRBJ1-6; a possible D gene is TRBD1 (5 bases). This clonotype originated in a man between 18 and 35 years old who had mild COVID-19 (a few samples of this study predate the infection). Cell type and time point are not known. Specimen: PBMCs or a T cell subset sorted from them (not recorded which). The DNA for the CDR3 is TGTGCCTGGAGTGTTGAGGGACATTCACCCCTCCACTTT. Translated, it gives CAWSVEGHSPLHF.